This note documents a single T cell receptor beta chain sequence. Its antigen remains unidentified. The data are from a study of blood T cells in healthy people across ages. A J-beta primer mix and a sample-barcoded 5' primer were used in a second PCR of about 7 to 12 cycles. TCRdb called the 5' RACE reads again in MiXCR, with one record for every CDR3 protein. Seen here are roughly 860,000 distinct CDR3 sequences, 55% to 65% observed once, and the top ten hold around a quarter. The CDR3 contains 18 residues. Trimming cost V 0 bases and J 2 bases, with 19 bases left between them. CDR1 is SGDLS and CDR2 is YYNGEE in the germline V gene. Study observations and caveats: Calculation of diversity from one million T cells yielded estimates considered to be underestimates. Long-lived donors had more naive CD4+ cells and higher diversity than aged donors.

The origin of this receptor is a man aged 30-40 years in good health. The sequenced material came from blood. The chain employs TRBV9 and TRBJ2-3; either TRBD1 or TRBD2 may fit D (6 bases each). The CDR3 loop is CASSVGGGGLANTDTQYF. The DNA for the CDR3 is TGTGCCAGCAGCGTAGGAGGGGGAGGTCTCGCAAACACAGATACGCAGTATTTT.